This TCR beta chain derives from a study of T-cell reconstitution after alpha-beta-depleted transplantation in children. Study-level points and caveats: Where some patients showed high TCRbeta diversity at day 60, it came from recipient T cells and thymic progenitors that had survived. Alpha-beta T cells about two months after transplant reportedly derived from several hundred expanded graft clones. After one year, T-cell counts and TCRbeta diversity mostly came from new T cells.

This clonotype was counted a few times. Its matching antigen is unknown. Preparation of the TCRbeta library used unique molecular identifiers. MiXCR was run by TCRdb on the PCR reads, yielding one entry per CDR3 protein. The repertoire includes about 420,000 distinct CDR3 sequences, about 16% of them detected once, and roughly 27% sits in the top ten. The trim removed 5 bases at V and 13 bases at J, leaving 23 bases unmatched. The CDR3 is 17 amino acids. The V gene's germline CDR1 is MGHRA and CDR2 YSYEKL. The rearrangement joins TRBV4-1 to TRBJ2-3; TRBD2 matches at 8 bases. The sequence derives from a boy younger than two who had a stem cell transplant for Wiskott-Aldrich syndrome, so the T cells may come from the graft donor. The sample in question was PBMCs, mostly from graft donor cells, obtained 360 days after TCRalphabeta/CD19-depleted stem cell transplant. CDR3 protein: CASSSYYGGGEDTEEYF. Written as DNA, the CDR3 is TGCGCCAGCAGCTCCTATTACGGGGGGGGAGAAGATACTGAGGAGTATTTT.